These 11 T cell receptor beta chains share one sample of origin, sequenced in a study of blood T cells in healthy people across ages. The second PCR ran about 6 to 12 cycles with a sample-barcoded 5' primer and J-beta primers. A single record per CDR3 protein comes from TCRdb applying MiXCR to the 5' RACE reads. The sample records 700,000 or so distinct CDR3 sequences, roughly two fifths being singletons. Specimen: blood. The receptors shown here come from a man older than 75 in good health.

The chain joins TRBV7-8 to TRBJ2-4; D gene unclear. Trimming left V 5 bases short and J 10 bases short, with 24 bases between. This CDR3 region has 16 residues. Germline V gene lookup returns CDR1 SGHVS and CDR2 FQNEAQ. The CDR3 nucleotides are TGTGCCAGCAGCCTCCCCCTCAGAGACATAGCAACTATTCAGTACTTC. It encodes CASSLPLRDIATIQYF. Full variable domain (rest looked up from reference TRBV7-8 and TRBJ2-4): GAGVSQSPRYKVAKRGQDVALRCDPISGHVSLFWYQQALGQGPEFLTYFQNEAQLDKSGLPSDRFFAERPEGSVSTLKIQRTQQEDSAVYLCASSLPLRDIATIQYFGAGTRLSVL.

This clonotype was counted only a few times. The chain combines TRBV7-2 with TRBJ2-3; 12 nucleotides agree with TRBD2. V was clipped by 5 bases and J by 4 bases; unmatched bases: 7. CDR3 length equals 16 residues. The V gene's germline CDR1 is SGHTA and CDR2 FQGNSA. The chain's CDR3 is CASSPLLAGGPDTQYF. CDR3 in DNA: TGTGCCAGCAGCCCCCTCCTAGCGGGGGGGCCAGATACGCAGTATTTT.

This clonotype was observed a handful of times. The CDR3 DNA reads TGTGCCAGCAGTCAGCTACGGGGGGGCTCCTACAATGAGCAGTTCTTC. Protein product: CASSQLRGGSYNEQFF. V gene TRBV6-6 combines with J gene TRBJ2-1; 8 nucleotides match TRBD2. This CDR3 comprises 16 residues. CDR1 and CDR2 (germline): MNHNY, SVGAGI (reference sequence). V lost 5 bases, J lost 0 bases, and 6 bases stayed unmatched.

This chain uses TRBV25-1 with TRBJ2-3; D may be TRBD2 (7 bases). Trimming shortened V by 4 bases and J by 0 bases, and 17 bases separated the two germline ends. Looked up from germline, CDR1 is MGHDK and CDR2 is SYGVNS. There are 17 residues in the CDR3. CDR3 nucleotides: TGTGCCAGCAGTGTCTGGGGGGGCCGCAAGAGCACAGATACGCAGTATTTT. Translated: CASSVWGGRKSTDTQYF.

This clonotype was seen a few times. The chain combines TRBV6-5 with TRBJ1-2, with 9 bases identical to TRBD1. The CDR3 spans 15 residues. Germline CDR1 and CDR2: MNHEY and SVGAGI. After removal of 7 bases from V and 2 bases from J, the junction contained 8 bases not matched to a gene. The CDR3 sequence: CASTLDRGSNYGYTF. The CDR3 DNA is TGTGCCAGCACCCTGGACAGGGGATCGAACTATGGCTACACCTTC.

The CDR3 region has the DNA TGTGCCAGCAGCCCACCAACGACAGGGGGCGATGGCTACACCTTC. This codes for CASSPPTTGGDGYTF. The chain links TRBV7-2 to TRBJ1-2, with 10 bases that match TRBD1. CDR1 is SGHTA and CDR2 is FQGNSA in the germline V gene. The V gene end was trimmed by 5 bases and the J gene end by 6 bases; junction bases not matched to a gene: 9. The CDR3 runs to 15 residues.

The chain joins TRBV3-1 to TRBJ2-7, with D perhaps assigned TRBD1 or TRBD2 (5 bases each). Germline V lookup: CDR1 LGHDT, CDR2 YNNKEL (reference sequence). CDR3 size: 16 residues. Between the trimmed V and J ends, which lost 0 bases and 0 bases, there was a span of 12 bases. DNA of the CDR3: TGTGCCAGCAGCCAAGATGTGGGGGTGAGCTCCTACGAGCAGTACTTC. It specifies CASSQDVGVSSYEQYF.

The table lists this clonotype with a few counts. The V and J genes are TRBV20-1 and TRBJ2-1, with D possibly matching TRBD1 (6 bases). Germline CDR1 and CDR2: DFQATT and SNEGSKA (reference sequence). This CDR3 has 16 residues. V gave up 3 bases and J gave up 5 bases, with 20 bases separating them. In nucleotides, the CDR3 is TGCAGTGCTAGGATCCCTCGGGGCCAGGGGCACAATGAGCAGTTCTTC. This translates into CSARIPRGQGHNEQFF.

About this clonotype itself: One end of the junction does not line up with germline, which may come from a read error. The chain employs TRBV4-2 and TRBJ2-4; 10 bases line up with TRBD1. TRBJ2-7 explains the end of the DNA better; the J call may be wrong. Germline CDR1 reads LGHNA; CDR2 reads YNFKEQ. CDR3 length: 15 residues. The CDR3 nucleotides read TGTGCCAGCAGCCAACGGACAGGGGGTTCCTGCGAGCAGTACTTC. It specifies CASSQRTGGSCEQYF.

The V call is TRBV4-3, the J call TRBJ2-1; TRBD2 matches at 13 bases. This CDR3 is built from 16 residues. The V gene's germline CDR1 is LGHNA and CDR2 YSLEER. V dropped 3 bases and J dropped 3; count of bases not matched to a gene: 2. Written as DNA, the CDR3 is TGCGCCAGCAGCCAGGGACTAGCGGGAAACTACAATGAGCAGTTCTTC. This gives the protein CASSQGLAGNYNEQFF.

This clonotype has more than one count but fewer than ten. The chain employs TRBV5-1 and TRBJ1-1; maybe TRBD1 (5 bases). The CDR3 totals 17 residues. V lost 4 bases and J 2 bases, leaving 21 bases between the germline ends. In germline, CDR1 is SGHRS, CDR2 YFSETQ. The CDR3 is CASSPKPPGRSNTEAFF. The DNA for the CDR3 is TGCGCCAGCAGCCCGAAACCACCGGGACGGTCTAACACTGAAGCTTTCTTT.